Presented here are 24 T cell receptor beta chains from one specimen sequenced in a study of T cells in localized non-small cell lung cancer (dated by TCRdb to about 2020). Libraries were made using the immunoSEQ multiplex PCR assay. TCRdb obtained this table from immuneACCESS and retained in-frame rearrangements with V and J assigned. These tables miss some clones; where compared with another copy, unresolved V genes account for less than half of the shortfall, and the remainder is unexplained. The table for this sample lists under 12,000 clones; around 82% of them were counted only once. 15% to 20% of the sample is held by the ten biggest clonotypes. The specimen was peripheral blood mononuclear cells, collected before any cancer treatment. These receptors came from a female donor of 60 years or more with stage II lung adenocarcinoma.

The chain combines TRBV4-3 with TRBJ2-3; the D is unclear. This CDR3 has 15 amino acids. CDR1 is LGHNA and CDR2 is YSLEER in the germline V gene. The V end lost 4 bases, the J end lost 4 bases, and 15 bases lay between the germline ends. Here the CDR3 DNA reads TGCGCCAGCAGCCTGGCTATCTTTCGTGCAGATACGCAGTATTTT. The encoded protein is CASSLAIFRADTQYF.

This chain uses TRBV7-9 with TRBJ1-2; D remains unclear. The germline V gene encodes CDR1 SEHNR and CDR2 FQNEAQ (reference sequence). The CDR3 runs to 13 residues. V gave up 3 bases and J gave up 3 bases, with 8 bases separating them. CDR3 sequence (DNA): TGTGCCAGCAGCTTCGCCCGGTACTATGGCTACACCTTC. The encoded protein is CASSFARYYGYTF.

This chain links TRBV27 with TRBJ1-1; TRBD1 might be the D (6 bases). The V end was cut by 5 bases, the J end by 12 bases, with 25 bases between. The CDR3 consists of 15 residues. Germline V gives CDR1 MNHEY, CDR2 SMNVEV (reference sequence). For the CDR3, the DNA is TGTGCCAGCAGTCTAGGGGACCGAATAGGGGGGGCAACTTTCTTT. Its protein is CASSLGDRIGGATFF.

The DNA of the CDR3 is TGCGCCAGCAGCCGAGGAGGGATAGTATTCTCTGGAAACACCATATATTTT. This codes for CASSRGGIVFSGNTIYF. This chain connects TRBV4-1 to TRBJ1-3; D is uncertain. This CDR3 contains 17 residues. With 4 bases removed from V and 0 bases from J, the gap between germline ends came to 16 bases. From germline, CDR1 is MGHRA and CDR2 YSYEKL.

The V gene is TRBV2, the J gene TRBJ1-5; no clear D. Germline V lookup: CDR1 SNHLY, CDR2 FYNNEI. The CDR3 is 13 residues long. Trimming removed 6 bases from V and 4 bases from J, with 10 bases in between. The CDR3 reads CASSLGRNQPQHF. The CDR3 DNA follows: TGTGCCAGCAGCTTAGGACGAAATCAGCCCCAGCATTTT.

The V call is TRBV7-3, the J call TRBJ1-3; D ambiguous. With 5 bases removed from V and 2 bases from J, the gap between germline ends came to 13 bases. Germline loops: CDR1 SGHTA, CDR2 FQGTGA. The CDR3 consists of 15 residues. CDR3 in DNA: TGTGCCAGCAGCCCTACCGGGAGCCCTGGAAACACCATATATTTT. Translation gives CASSPTGSPGNTIYF.

The V call is TRBV4-3, the J call TRBJ1-5, with no clear D. CDR3 length equals 15 residues. CDR1 LGHNA and CDR2 YSLEER come from the germline V gene. Trimming took off 0 bases at V and 3 bases at J, with 9 bases between the two ends. In DNA, the CDR3 is TGCGCCAGCAGCCAAGAACTATATTCCAATCAGCCCCAGCATTTT. It yields the protein CASSQELYSNQPQHF.

The rearrangement links TRBV10-3 to TRBJ1-5; D uncertain. There are 14 residues in the CDR3. The V end lost 3 bases, the J end lost 2 bases, and 8 bases lay between the germline ends. Germline V gene lookup returns CDR1 ENHRY and CDR2 SYGVKD. CDR3 in DNA: TGTGCCATCAGTGACAGCTTGGGCAATCAGCCCCAGCATTTT. Its protein product is CAISDSLGNQPQHF.

This chain connects TRBV10-3 to TRBJ2-5; D is possibly TRBD1 (6 bases). Germline V lookup: CDR1 ENHRY, CDR2 SYGVKD. V gave up 2 bases and J gave up 0 bases, with 16 bases separating them. The CDR3 is made up of 17 amino acids. This CDR3 is CAISEAKSGHNQETQYF. CDR3 DNA sequence: TGTGCCATCAGTGAGGCTAAATCGGGACATAACCAAGAGACCCAGTACTTC.

The chain links TRBV2 to TRBJ1-4; perhaps TRBD1 as D (6 bases). V shed 6 bases and J shed 7 bases, with 15 bases lying between them. This CDR3 contains 14 residues. Germline lookup yields CDR1 SNHLY and CDR2 FYNNEI. In nucleotides, the CDR3 is TGTGCCAGCAGGAGACAGGTTTTAAGTGAAAAACTGTTTTTT. Encoded protein: CASRRQVLSEKLFF.

The genes are TRBV5-1 and TRBJ1-5; D remains unclear. Trimming took off 0 bases at V and 5 bases at J, with 9 bases between the two ends. The germline V gene has CDR1 SGHRS and CDR2 YFSETQ. The CDR3 covers 14 residues. The CDR3 loop is CASSLEGSYQPQHF. CDR3 nucleotide sequence: TGCGCCAGCAGCTTGGAGGGATCTTATCAGCCCCAGCATTTT.

The rearrangement links TRBV7-2 to TRBJ1-6; possibly TRBD1 for D (6 bases). Trimming shortened V by 5 bases and J by 1 base, and 18 bases separated the two germline ends. There are 18 residues in the CDR3. Germline CDR1 and CDR2: SGHTA and FQGNSA. CDR3 loop: CASSLRLTGRSYNSPLHF. The CDR3 nucleotides are TGTGCCAGCAGCCTGCGGTTAACAGGGAGATCCTATAATTCACCCCTCCACTTT.

The chain employs TRBV14 and TRBJ2-2; 7 bases match TRBD1. V dropped 2 bases and J dropped 6; count of bases not matched to a gene: 6. The germline V gene encodes CDR1 SGHDN and CDR2 FVKESK. This CDR3 region has 15 residues. The CDR3 DNA is TGTGCCAGCAGCCAATTGGACAGGTCACCCGGGGAGCTGTTTTTT. Translation gives CASSQLDRSPGELFF.

CDR3 residues: CASSQYDRLSSYEQYF. The DNA for the CDR3 is TGCGCCAGCAGTCAATACGACAGGTTGAGCTCCTACGAGCAGTACTTC. The chain recombines TRBV23-1 with TRBJ2-7; tentative D call: TRBD1 (6 bases). TRBV23-1 is an open reading frame, and its role is uncertain. CDR3 length: 16 residues. The germline V and J ends were trimmed by 1 base and 0 bases, with 13 bases remaining between them.

For the CDR3, the DNA is TGTGCCAGCAGCCAATCTGTCGGCATTGAAGCTTTCTTT. This gives the protein CASSQSVGIEAFF. The chain combines TRBV5-5 with TRBJ1-1; no reliable D call. The CDR3 totals 13 residues. Trimming cost V 4 bases and J 7 bases, with 14 bases left between them. Germline V gene lookup returns CDR1 SGHKS and CDR2 YYEKEE (reference sequence).

With respect to this clone: Other nucleotide sequences in the sample specify the same CDR3. V and J are TRBV18 and TRBJ1-5; D is uncertain. This CDR3 contains 16 residues. Trimming took 1 base from V and 0 from J, leaving 10 bases between them. CDR1 KGHSH and CDR2 LQKENI come from the germline V gene. CDR3 region: CASSPRGEGSNQPQHF. CDR3 nucleotide sequence: TGTGCCAGCTCACCACGGGGAGAGGGTAGCAATCAGCCCCAGCATTTT.

J is TRBJ1-1 and V is TRBV9; D gene uncertain. CDR1 is SGDLS and CDR2 is YYNGEE in the germline V gene. V lost 3 bases, J lost 1 base, and 7 bases lay in between. This CDR3 is built from 13 residues. In DNA form, the CDR3 reads TGTGCCAGCAGCGCGACACAGAACACTGAAGCTTTCTTT. Its translation: CASSATQNTEAFF.

The chain is built from TRBV2 and TRBJ2-5; tentative D call: TRBD1 (5 bases). Per the germline V gene, CDR1 is SNHLY and CDR2 is FYNNEI. The CDR3 extends over 12 amino acids. V was cut by 4 bases and J by 3 bases, with 6 bases left in between. The CDR3 protein is CASSVQEETQYF. The CDR3 DNA follows: TGTGCCAGCAGTGTACAGGAAGAGACCCAGTACTTC.

This chain links TRBV28 with TRBJ1-5; the match to TRBD1 covers 8 bases. This CDR3 spans 15 amino acids. V lost 1 base to trimming and J lost 6 bases; unmatched junction nucleotides: 5. Germline CDR1 is MDHEN and CDR2 is SYDVKM. The DNA of the CDR3 is TGTGCCAGCAGTTTATCGGACAGGGCCAGTCAGCCCCAGCATTTT. It yields the protein CASSLSDRASQPQHF.

The chain recombines TRBV5-5 with TRBJ2-3; a weak D match, TRBD1 (5 bases). V was pared by 4 bases and J by 1 base, with 10 bases between. Germline lookup yields CDR1 SGHKS and CDR2 YYEKEE (reference sequence). The CDR3 extends over 14 amino acids. For the CDR3, the DNA is TGTGCCAGCAGCCTAGGGGAAGGCACAGATACGCAGTATTTT. Amino acids: CASSLGEGTDTQYF.

The chain joins TRBV7-3 to TRBJ1-1, with 7 bases identical to TRBD1. Germline V CDR1 and CDR2: SGHTA, FQGTGA. The CDR3 is made up of 13 amino acids. J gave up 6 bases and V 2 bases, and 3 bases lay outside the gene matches. The DNA of the CDR3 is TGTGCCAGCAGCTTAGTCGGGACAGCTGAAGCTTTCTTT. Translation gives CASSLVGTAEAFF.

The rearrangement uses TRBV11-1 and TRBJ1-2, with 10 bases aligning to TRBD1. The germline gives CDR1 SGHAT, CDR2 FQDESV (reference sequence). The CDR3 has 15 amino acids. V trimming: 5 bases; J trimming: 5 bases; junction bases outside the gene matches: 8. CDR3: CASSPRTGGRYGYTF. For the CDR3, the DNA is TGTGCCAGCAGCCCCCGGACAGGGGGTAGGTATGGCTACACCTTC.

The rearrangement links TRBV5-3 to TRBJ2-1, with TRBD1 as a possible D gene (6 bases). TRBV5-3 is identified as an open reading frame with a role that is uncertain. This CDR3 comprises 17 residues. V shed 6 bases and J shed 6 bases, with 25 bases lying between them. The CDR3 reads CARTPISGERALNEQFF. The DNA of the CDR3 is TGTGCCAGAACACCGATCTCAGGGGAAAGGGCCCTCAATGAGCAGTTCTTC.

The V gene is TRBV5-1, the J gene TRBJ1-2; no firm D call. CDR3 size: 14 residues. The V end was cut by 0 bases, the J end by 3 bases, with 9 bases between. The germline CDR1 and CDR2 sequences are SGHRS and YFSETQ. This chain's CDR3 is CASSLEVADYGYTF. The CDR3 DNA is TGCGCCAGCAGCTTGGAGGTAGCAGACTATGGCTACACCTTC.